These 6 T cell receptor beta chains originate from one sample sequenced in a study of OX40 agonist ivuxolimab in advanced cancers. TCRdb's table, derived via immunoSEQ multiplex PCR, lists solely in-frame clones and lacks some. The repertoire includes roughly 130,000 clones, approximately 92% of them detected once, and about 0.15% sits in the top ten. Sample: CD4+ or CD8+ T cells sorted from blood, taken in a trial of the OX40 agonist ivuxolimab. Source of these receptors: an adult with an advanced solid tumor such as melanoma, head and neck, liver or kidney cancer.

J is TRBJ1-2 and V is TRBV5-1; possible D gene TRBD1, 6 bases. In germline, CDR1 is SGHRS, CDR2 YFSETQ. V lost 4 bases and J 6 bases, leaving 28 bases between the germline ends. This CDR3 comprises 18 residues. The CDR3 region has the DNA TGCGCCAGCAGCCCCCGGATAAGGGGGTCAGGGCGAGGACATGGCTACACCTTC. This gives the protein CASSPRIRGSGRGHGYTF.

The chain is built from TRBV19 and TRBJ1-5; D possibly corresponds to TRBD1 (6 bases). Deletions cut 5 bases from V and 1 base from J, with 12 bases between. From germline, CDR1 is LNHDA and CDR2 SQIVND (reference sequence). The CDR3 consists of 15 residues. CDR3 protein: CASSVNGQSNQPQHF. The CDR3 nucleotides are TGTGCCAGTAGTGTGAACGGACAGAGCAATCAGCCCCAGCATTTT.

This rearrangement joins TRBV27 to TRBJ2-1; TRBD2 matches at 7 bases. V was pared by 3 bases and J by 7 bases, with 12 bases of the junction left unmatched. Per germline, CDR1 MNHEY and CDR2 SMNVEV (reference sequence). The CDR3 length is 16 residues. CDR3 protein: CASSFERLANLNEQFF. For the CDR3, the DNA is TGTGCCAGCAGTTTCGAAAGACTAGCCAACTTAAATGAGCAGTTCTTC.

The chain has TRBV7-2 and TRBJ1-1; 7 bases fit TRBD1. Per germline, CDR1 SGHTA and CDR2 FQGNSA. The V segment lost 8 bases and the J segment 2 bases; nucleotides outside the gene matches: 8. The CDR3 runs 14 residues. The CDR3 sequence: CASGGGGDNTEAFF. The CDR3 DNA follows: TGTGCCAGCGGGGGAGGGGGCGATAACACTGAAGCTTTCTTT.

V usage is TRBV4-1 and J usage is TRBJ2-2; 7 nucleotides agree with TRBD1. Germline lookup yields CDR1 MGHRA and CDR2 YSYEKL. Unmatched junction bases numbered 4, after V lost 6 bases and J lost 6 bases. The length of the CDR3 is 13 residues. CDR3 DNA sequence: TGCGCCAGCAGGCAAACAGGGGCCGGGGAGCTGTTTTTT. Residues: CASRQTGAGELFF.

J is TRBJ2-1 and V is TRBV6-1; TRBD1 matches 12 bases. The germline gives CDR1 MNHNS, CDR2 SASEGT. The J segment lost 8 bases and the V segment lost 2 bases, leaving 4 bases of the junction unmatched. The CDR3 contains 15 residues. CDR3 loop: CASSERGTGGHEQFF. As DNA, the CDR3 is TGTGCCAGCAGTGAAAGGGGGACAGGGGGCCATGAGCAGTTCTTC.